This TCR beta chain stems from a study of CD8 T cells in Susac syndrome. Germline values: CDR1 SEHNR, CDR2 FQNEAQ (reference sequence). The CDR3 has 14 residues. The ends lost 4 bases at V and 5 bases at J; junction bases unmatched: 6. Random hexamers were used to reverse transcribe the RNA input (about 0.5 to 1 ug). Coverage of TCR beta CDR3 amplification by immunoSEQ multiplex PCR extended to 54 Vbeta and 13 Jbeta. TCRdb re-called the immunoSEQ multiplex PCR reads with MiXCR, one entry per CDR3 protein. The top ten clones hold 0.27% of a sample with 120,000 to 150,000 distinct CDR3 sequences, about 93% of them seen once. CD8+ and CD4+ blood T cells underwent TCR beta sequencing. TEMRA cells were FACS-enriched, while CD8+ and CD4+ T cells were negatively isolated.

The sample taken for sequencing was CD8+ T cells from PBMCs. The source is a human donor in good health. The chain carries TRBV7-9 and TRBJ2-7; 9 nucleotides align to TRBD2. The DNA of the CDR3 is TGTGCCAGCAGCTCGGGACTAGCTAGCCACGAGCAGTACTTC. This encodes CASSSGLASHEQYF.